Given below is one TCR beta chain in context. Its antigen is currently not known. Base qualities were left out, and no much larger clone turns up one base away. Using the deep immunoSEQ assay, TCR CDR3 regions were amplified from genomic DNA by multiplex PCR. Genomic DNA extracted from each cell subset was distributed evenly over all wells of several immunoSEQ 96-well plates, and each plate served as one replicate. For sorted subsets, around 200 ng genomic DNA, equal to 25,000 to 35,000 T cell genomes, was loaded into each replicate PCR. The purified libraries were quantified using a Qubit 3.0 fluorometer, sized with a Bioanalyzer 2100, and then quantified again using the KAPA Library Quantification kit. Each immunoSEQ 96-well plate was sequenced on its own single-read 150-cycle Illumina NextSeq 550 flow cell. Regarding the original processing steps: Because the immunoSEQ output included only junctional sequences and no quality scores, the filtering could not be the same as the filtering used for full-length reads. Sequences were annotated with PyIR, a Python wrapper for IgBLAST v1.9, using IMGT germline references to assign V/J genes and CDR3. Reads were filtered out if the reads had weak V/J assignments (E-value above 1e-6), no CDR3, stop codons, out-of-frame junctions, or ambiguous translated residues. V3J clonotypes were defined as sequences sharing the same inferred V gene, J gene, and CDR3 amino acid sequence. Percentage overlap between repertoires was computed as shared unique clonotypes divided by the size of the smaller repertoire. RTK rarefaction, the Chao1 estimator, and Recon v2.1 estimates of unobserved clonotypes were used to assess repertoire richness. OLGA was used to compute generation probabilities for all TCRbeta clonotypes that the gDNA method yielded from a handful of donors. In its TCRdb copy, this immuneACCESS table keeps in-frame sequences only and misses some clones. Where compared with another copy, unresolved V genes explain less than half of these, and the others have no known cause. V and J calls plus clone size are reproduced from that table; the DNA served to infer D and trimming. The sample contains 560,000 or so clones, 90% to 97% of them found a single time. The top ten constitute roughly 0.12% of the sample.

The entry originates in a study of shared clonotypes between healthy human individuals (dated by TCRdb to the early 2020s). About the study as a whole: The cohort included a few men and a couple of women between 18 and 49 years of age. For each donor, CD4 naive and CD4 memory were each run on three plates, CD8 naive on two plates, and CD8 memory on one plate. Blood TCR repertoires of four to six healthy adults were deeply sequenced to estimate repertoire size and the extent of clonotype sharing between individuals. Different laboratories and diverse techniques were used to prepare libraries and sequence TCR repertoires, to increase sequencing depth and limit assay-specific biases. Each donor's leukapheresis produced roughly between roughly 0.85 and 9.5 billion PBMCs.

Results the study describes overall, beyond this receptor: Only blood was sampled, and tissue TCR repertoires likely differ from those in blood. Clonotypes shared by all four sorted-subset donors showed higher generation probabilities than non-shared clonotypes. Pairwise subsampling indicated that sequencing depth was expected to affect the degree of clonotype sharing among donors. The genetic and exposure-history diversity represented was limited by the small number of donors. When a handful of donors were compared, the shared fraction of clonotypes was around 5.1% for naive CD4, around 3.5% for naive CD8, 2% to 2.5% for memory CD4, and under 0.5% for memory CD8. Estimated clonotype richness was generally larger for naive than for memory subsets. Even with the large sequencing depth, rarefaction of the sorted-subset datasets indicated that sequencing was incomplete.

V gives up 1 base and J gives up 3 bases, and the segment between their germline ends measures 10 bases. The CDR3 runs 14 amino acids, cysteine and phenylalanine included. Only the CDR3 part of the read is kept: 42 bases, read in frame from the first base. According to the germline V gene, CDR1 reads MGHDK and CDR2 reads SYGVNS. CD8 naive samples consisted of CD45RO-negative cells that were positively selected for CCR7, yielding a CD45RA+CCR7+ population without TemRA cells. Donors were healthy HIV-negative adults with no recently reported acute infections or vaccinations. Every donor was a Caucasian adult residing in Nashville, Tennessee, USA. After blood collection by leukapheresis, PBMCs were isolated using Ficoll-Histopaque density gradient centrifugation and then cryopreserved in the vapor phase of liquid nitrogen. Purity and quantity of every magnetically sorted T cell population were checked by analytical flow cytometry. Genomic DNA was isolated from each sorted fraction and quantified by UV absorbance on a Nanodrop 2000c.

This TCR came from a woman aged 25 to 39 in good health. In this chain, TRBV25-1 is recombined with TRBJ2-7; perhaps TRBD2 is the D gene, with 6 bases matching. The sample comprised naive CD8+ T cells sorted from blood. The cell subset or site label, read with the paper, signifies: CD45RA+CCR7+. The DNA sequence is given as TGTGCCAGCAGTGAATGGGGGGAAGGCTACGAGCAGTACTTC. It specifies CASSEWGEGYEQYF.